The 23 T cell receptor beta chains below all came from one sample that was sequenced in a study of blood T cell repertoires in COVID-19. Assay used: immunoSEQ multiplex PCR; TCRdb lists only in-frame clones, some missing. The table includes about 260,000 clones, 80% to 90% detected once. Sequenced: peripheral blood. Receptors originate from a woman between 65 and 79 years old with COVID-19, enrolled during active disease.

The chain combines TRBV3-1 (or the pseudogene TRBV3-2) with TRBJ1-1; D ambiguous. Trimming left V 3 bases short and J 4 bases short, with 6 bases between. The CDR3 length is 12 residues. The germline V gene encodes CDR1 LGHDT and CDR2 YNNKEL (reference sequence). The CDR3 reads CASSQVSTEAFF. The CDR3 DNA reads as TGTGCCAGCAGCCAGGTGAGCACTGAAGCTTTCTTT.

This clone was seen a single time. The V and J genes are TRBV28 and TRBJ1-1; TRBD1 is a possible D gene (6 bases). The CDR3 spans 15 residues. V lost 4 bases and J 9 bases, leaving 21 bases between the germline ends. Germline V gives CDR1 MDHEN, CDR2 SYDVKM. This chain's CDR3 is CASSSFAGTPRQAFF. The DNA of the CDR3 is TGTGCCAGCAGTTCTTTTGCCGGGACACCGAGGCAAGCTTTCTTT.

CDR3 sequence reads: CASSSRDYSYEQYF. CDR3 DNA sequence: TGTGCCAGCAGCTCCCGGGACTACTCCTACGAGCAGTACTTC. V gene TRBV7-9 combines with J gene TRBJ2-7; 7 bases line up with TRBD2. Looked up from germline, CDR1 is SEHNR and CDR2 is FQNEAQ (reference sequence). With 4 bases clipped from V and 0 bases from J, the junction kept 3 bases outside the gene matches. This CDR3 has 14 residues.

The chain couples TRBV5-4 to TRBJ2-2; 7 bases are a match to TRBD1. The junction had 5 bases not matched to a gene; V was cut back by 1 base and J by 5 bases. There are 15 residues in the CDR3. CDR1 SGHNT and CDR2 YYREEE come from the germline V gene (reference sequence). The CDR3 DNA is TGTGCCAGCAGCTTGACGGTCAGGGGGACCGGGGAGCTGTTTTTT. Translating gives CASSLTVRGTGELFF. The variable domain in full, completed from reference TRBV5-4 and TRBJ2-2, reads ETGVTQSPTHLIKTRGQQVTLRCSSQSGHNTVSWYQQALGQGPQFIFQYYREEENGRGNFPPRFSGLQFPNYSSELNVNALELDDSALYLCASSLTVRGTGELFFGEGSRLTVL.

This sequence joins TRBV29-1 and TRBJ1-1; D unclear. Germline-derived CDR1 and CDR2 are SQVTM and ANQGSEA. CDR3 length equals 13 residues. Between the trimmed V and J ends, which lost 4 bases and 5 bases, there was a span of 14 bases. CDR3 sequence: CSVATHWPTEAFF. The CDR3 DNA is TGCAGCGTTGCGACACATTGGCCGACTGAAGCTTTCTTT.

This clone was detected only once. The chain recombines TRBV12-3 or TRBV12-4 with TRBJ1-2; D is ambiguous. This CDR3 is 9 amino acids long. Trimming removed 3 bases from V and 13 bases from J, with 6 bases in between. CDR3 bases: TGTGCCAGCAGTTTCCCTCTCACCTTC. Its translation: CASSFPLTF.

V is TRBV28 and J is TRBJ2-7; D possibly corresponds to TRBD1 (6 bases). The CDR3 sequence is 11 residues long. Trimming stripped 6 bases from V and 7 bases from J, with 10 bases between. Germline V gene lookup returns CDR1 MDHEN and CDR2 SYDVKM. The CDR3 loop reads CASRRTDEQYF. CDR3 DNA: TGTGCCAGCAGGCGGACAGATGAGCAGTACTTC.

The genes are TRBV28 and TRBJ1-2; maybe TRBD1 (5 bases). The CDR3 spans 14 residues. Germline CDR1 and CDR2: MDHEN and SYDVKM. V was trimmed by 2 bases and J by 3 bases, leaving 10 bases between them. In DNA form, the CDR3 reads TGTGCCAGCAGTTTAGTTGGCAGGGACTATGGCTACACCTTC. This encodes CASSLVGRDYGYTF.

The chain recombines TRBV5-1 with TRBJ1-4; TRBD1 aligns across 7 bases. The CDR3 loop spans 14 amino acids. Germline V lookup: CDR1 SGHRS, CDR2 YFSETQ. V dropped 6 bases and J dropped 5; count of bases not matched to a gene: 7. The CDR3: CASKGGRGNEKLFF. The CDR3 nucleotides read TGCGCCAGCAAGGGGGGCAGGGGGAATGAAAAACTGTTTTTT.

This clone was seen only once. The J gene is TRBJ2-3, the V gene TRBV11-3; D gene unclear. The V end lost 2 bases, the J end lost 11 bases, and 14 bases lay between the germline ends. The CDR3 runs 13 residues. In germline, CDR1 is SGHNT, CDR2 YENEEA. The CDR3 region is CASSLKPKAGQYF. DNA for the CDR3: TGTGCCAGCAGCTTAAAGCCCAAAGCAGGGCAGTATTTT.

V and J are TRBV6-5 and TRBJ1-2; the D is unclear. Trimming shortened V by 7 bases and J by 4 bases, and 13 bases separated the two germline ends. Germline V lookup: CDR1 MNHEY, CDR2 SVGAGI. This CDR3 spans 13 amino acids. This CDR3 reads CASKIQESYGYTF. CDR3 nucleotides: TGTGCCAGCAAAATCCAGGAATCCTATGGCTACACCTTC.

V and J are TRBV12-3 or TRBV12-4 and TRBJ2-5, with TRBD1 as a possible D gene (6 bases). Trimming stripped 5 bases from V and 4 bases from J, with 11 bases between. CDR3 length: 13 amino acids. The CDR3 loop reads CASSRVRGETQYF. The DNA for the CDR3 is TGTGCCAGCAGTCGAGTCAGGGGAGAGACCCAGTACTTC.

The chain carries TRBV6-5 and TRBJ1-5; D unclear. Germline CDR1 is MNHEY and CDR2 is SVGAGI. This CDR3 contains 13 residues. The ends were cut back, 0 bases at V and 5 bases at J, with 5 bases in the middle. This chain's CDR3 is CASSYSADQPQHF. CDR3 in DNA: TGTGCCAGCAGTTACTCCGCAGATCAGCCCCAGCATTTT.

The chain links TRBV7-3 to TRBJ1-4, with D perhaps matching TRBD1 (6 bases). CDR1 SGHTA and CDR2 FQGTGA come from the germline V gene. V lost 5 bases and J lost 8, with 12 bases in between. The CDR3 runs 13 residues. The CDR3 sequence is CASSKQQGEKLFF. In DNA form, the CDR3 reads TGTGCCAGCAGCAAACAGCAGGGGGAAAAACTGTTTTTT. Combining the CDR3 with reference TRBV7-3 and TRBJ1-4 gives the whole variable domain GAGVSQTPSNKVTEKGKYVELRCDPISGHTALYWYRQSLGQGPEFLIYFQGTGAADDSGLPNDRFFAVRPEGSVSTLKIQRTERGDSAVYLCASSKQQGEKLFFGSGTQLSVL.

This clone was detected only once. This chain uses TRBV11-2 with TRBJ1-2; D might be TRBD1 (5 bases). Germline CDR1 SGHAT, CDR2 FQNNGV. This CDR3 has 12 amino acids. V was cut by 0 bases and J by 6 bases, with 5 bases left in between. As DNA, the CDR3 is TGTGCCAGCAGCTTAGAAGGGGATGGCTACACCTTC. This gives the protein CASSLEGDGYTF.

The rearrangement joins TRBV29-1 to TRBJ2-2, with 7 bases matching TRBD1. Germline V CDR1 and CDR2: SQVTM, ANQGSEA. J gave up 1 base and V 4 bases, and 3 bases lay outside the gene matches. CDR3 length: 14 residues. CDR3 coding DNA: TGCAGCGTTGTGGGACAGCTGAACACCGGGGAGCTGTTTTTT. Encoded protein: CSVVGQLNTGELFF.

V usage is TRBV27 and J usage is TRBJ1-2, with D perhaps matching TRBD1 (6 bases). CDR3 length equals 13 residues. Per the germline V gene, CDR1 is MNHEY and CDR2 is SMNVEV (reference sequence). Trimming removed 6 bases at V and 6 bases at J, with 14 bases between. The CDR3 DNA reads TGTGCCAGCAGACTACGGGGGGCCGATGGCTACACCTTC. It specifies CASRLRGADGYTF.

Written as DNA, the CDR3 is TGTGCCAGTAGGTCGGGCACGGGGTTCACTGAAGCTTTCTTT. The encoded protein is CASRSGTGFTEAFF. The chain uses TRBV19 and TRBJ1-1, with D hard to call. Trimming took off 6 bases at V and 4 bases at J, with 15 bases between the two ends. Germline values: CDR1 LNHDA, CDR2 SQIVND (reference sequence). This CDR3 is 14 amino acids long.

The CDR3 protein is CASSHGEASDTEAFF. The CDR3 DNA reads as TGCGCCAGCAGCCATGGGGAGGCATCAGACACTGAAGCTTTCTTT. The gene calls are TRBV5-1 and TRBJ1-1; D is uncertain. Germline V lookup: CDR1 SGHRS, CDR2 YFSETQ. V was cut by 4 bases and J by 3 bases, with 16 bases left in between. The CDR3 has 15 amino acids. Combining the CDR3 with reference TRBV5-1 and TRBJ1-1 gives the whole variable domain KAGVTQTPRYLIKTRGQQVTLSCSPISGHRSVSWYQQTPGQGLQFLFEYFSETQRNKGNFPGRFSGRQFSNSRSEMNVSTLELGDSALYLCASSHGEASDTEAFFGQGTRLTVV.

This chain connects TRBV27 to TRBJ2-1, with 8 bases that match TRBD2. Germline CDR1 is MNHEY and CDR2 is SMNVEV (reference sequence). V was pared by 4 bases and J by 2 bases, with 4 bases of the junction left unmatched. The CDR3 is made up of 15 amino acids. CDR3: CASSWTGGPYNEQFF. In nucleotides, the CDR3 is TGTGCCAGCAGTTGGACGGGAGGGCCCTACAATGAGCAGTTCTTC.

The genes are TRBV19 and TRBJ2-5, with 9 bases identical to TRBD2. There are 13 residues in the CDR3. Unmatched junction bases numbered 7, after V lost 7 bases and J lost 7 bases. The germline V gene has CDR1 LNHDA and CDR2 SQIVND (reference sequence). Written as DNA, the CDR3 is TGTGCCAGTACAACTAGCGGGTACGGGACCCAGTACTTC. The encoded protein is CASTTSGYGTQYF.

This sequence joins TRBV5-4 and TRBJ2-3; no firm D call. V lost 3 bases, J lost 0 bases, and 5 bases lay in between. Germline lookup yields CDR1 SGHNT and CDR2 YYREEE (reference sequence). The CDR3 sequence is 13 residues long. This CDR3 reads CASSSSSTDTQYF. CDR3 DNA sequence: TGTGCCAGCAGCTCGAGTAGCACAGATACGCAGTATTTT. Complete variable domain (other parts from reference TRBV5-4 and TRBJ2-3): ETGVTQSPTHLIKTRGQQVTLRCSSQSGHNTVSWYQQALGQGPQFIFQYYREEENGRGNFPPRFSGLQFPNYSSELNVNALELDDSALYLCASSSSSTDTQYFGPGTRLTVL.

V usage is TRBV5-1 and J usage is TRBJ2-7, with 7 positions matching TRBD2. The CDR3 covers 15 residues. The germline CDR1 and CDR2 sequences are SGHRS and YFSETQ. With 5 bases clipped from V and 2 bases from J, the junction kept 10 bases outside the gene matches. The DNA for the CDR3 is TGCGCCAGCAGACCGAGCCTAGCGGAGGCCTACGAGCAGTACTTC. Amino acid sequence: CASRPSLAEAYEQYF.